This T cell receptor beta chain was sequenced for a study of blood T cell repertoires in COVID-19. In the study's own analysis: Amplified reference gene primers provided the basis for estimating nucleated cell counts. Using immunoSEQ multiplex PCR, the repertoire was profiled, and TCRdb retains in-frame clones only, with some absent. V and J calls and clone size are those listed in that table; D and trimming were worked out from the DNA. Among 250,000 to 350,000 clones listed, approximately 90% were seen once. This clone was picked up one time. The CDR3 sequence is 14 residues long. Germline trimming cut 3 bases from V and 4 bases from J; bases unmatched to any gene: 3. CDR1 is MNHEY and CDR2 is SVGEGT in the germline V gene.

The receptor was isolated from a woman aged 25 to 39 with COVID-19, enrolled during active disease. The sample taken for sequencing was peripheral blood. The chain has TRBV6-2 or TRBV6-3 and TRBJ2-1; 7 nucleotides line up with TRBD2. The chain's CDR3 is CASSYMGLYNEQFF. CDR3 DNA: TGTGCCAGCAGTTATATGGGACTATACAATGAGCAGTTCTTC.